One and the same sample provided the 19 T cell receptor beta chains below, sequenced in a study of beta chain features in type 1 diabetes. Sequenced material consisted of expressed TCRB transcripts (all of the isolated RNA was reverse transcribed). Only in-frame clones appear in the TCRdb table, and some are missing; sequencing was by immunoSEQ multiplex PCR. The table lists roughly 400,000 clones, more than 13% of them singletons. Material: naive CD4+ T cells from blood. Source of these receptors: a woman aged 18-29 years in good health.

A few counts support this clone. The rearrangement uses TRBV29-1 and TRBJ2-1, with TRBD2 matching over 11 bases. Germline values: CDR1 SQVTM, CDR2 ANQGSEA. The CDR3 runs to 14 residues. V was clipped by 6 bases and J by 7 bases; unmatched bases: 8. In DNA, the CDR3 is TGCAGCGTATCCGGGACTAGCGGAACGAATGAGCAGTTCTTC. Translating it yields CSVSGTSGTNEQFF.

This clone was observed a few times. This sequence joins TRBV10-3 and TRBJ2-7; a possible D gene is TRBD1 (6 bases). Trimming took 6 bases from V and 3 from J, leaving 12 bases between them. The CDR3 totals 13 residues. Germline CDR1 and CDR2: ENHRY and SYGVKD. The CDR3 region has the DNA TGTGCCATCAGGGGGACAAACTACTACGAGCAGTACTTC. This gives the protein CAIRGTNYYEQYF.

The CDR3 nucleotides read TGTGCCAGCAGCTCGAGACTGGCTCCTAGCACAGATACGCAGTATTTT. Its protein product is CASSSRLAPSTDTQYF. V gene TRBV13 combines with J gene TRBJ2-3; D is ambiguous. CDR3 length: 16 amino acids. Germline V gene lookup returns CDR1 PRHDT and CDR2 FYEKMQ (reference sequence). With 4 bases removed from V and 0 bases from J, the gap between germline ends came to 14 bases.

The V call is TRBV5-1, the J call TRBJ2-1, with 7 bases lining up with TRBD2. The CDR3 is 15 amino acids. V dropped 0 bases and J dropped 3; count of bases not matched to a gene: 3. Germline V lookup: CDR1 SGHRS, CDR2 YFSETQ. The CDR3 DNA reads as TGCGCCAGCAGCTTGGTGGCTAGCGGCTACAATGAGCAGTTCTTC. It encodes CASSLVASGYNEQFF.

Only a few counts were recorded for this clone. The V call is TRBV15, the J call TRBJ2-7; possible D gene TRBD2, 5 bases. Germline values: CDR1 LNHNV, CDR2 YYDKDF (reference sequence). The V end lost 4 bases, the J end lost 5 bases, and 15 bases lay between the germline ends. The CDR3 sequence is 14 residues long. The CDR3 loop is CATSKSGTTDEQYF. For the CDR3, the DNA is TGTGCCACCAGCAAGAGCGGAACCACCGACGAGCAGTACTTC.

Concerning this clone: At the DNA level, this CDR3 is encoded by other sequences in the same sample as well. CDR3 sequence: CATSRDRSYEQYF. In DNA form, the CDR3 reads TGTGCCACCTCCCGGGACAGGTCCTACGAGCAGTACTTC. This rearrangement joins TRBV15 to TRBJ2-7, with 8 nucleotides matching TRBD1. Germline loops: CDR1 LNHNV, CDR2 YYDKDF (reference sequence). V was pared by 8 bases and J by 1 base, with 4 bases of the junction left unmatched. CDR3 length: 13 amino acids. The full variable domain, completed using reference TRBV15 and TRBJ2-7, is DAMVIQNPRYQVTQFGKPVTLSCSQTLNHNVMYWYQQKSSQAPKLLFHYYDKDFNNEADTPDNFQSRRPNTSFCFLDIRSPGLGDTAMYLCATSRDRSYEQYFGPGTRLTVT.

CDR3 DNA sequence: TGTGCCAGCAGTTTAGCGGCAGATACGCAGTATTTT. Translation: CASSLAADTQYF. The chain joins TRBV28 to TRBJ2-3; D ambiguous. The CDR3 loop spans 12 amino acids. Between the trimmed V and J ends, which lost 2 bases and 4 bases, there was a span of 4 bases. Per germline, CDR1 MDHEN and CDR2 SYDVKM.

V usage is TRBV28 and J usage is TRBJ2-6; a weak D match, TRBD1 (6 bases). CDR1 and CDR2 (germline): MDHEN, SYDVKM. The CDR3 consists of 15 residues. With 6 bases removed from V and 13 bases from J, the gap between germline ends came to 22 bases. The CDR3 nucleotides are TGTGCCAGCAGCCCGCCGGGGCAGGGGACGAGGGTCCTGACTTTC. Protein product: CASSPPGQGTRVLTF.

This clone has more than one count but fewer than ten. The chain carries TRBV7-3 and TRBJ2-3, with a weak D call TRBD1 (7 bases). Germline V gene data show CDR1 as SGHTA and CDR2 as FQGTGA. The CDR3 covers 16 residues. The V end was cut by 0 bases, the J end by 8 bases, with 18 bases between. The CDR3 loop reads CASSLTRRGASATQYF. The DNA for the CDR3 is TGTGCCAGCAGCTTAACACGCAGGGGGGCGTCTGCTACGCAGTATTTT.

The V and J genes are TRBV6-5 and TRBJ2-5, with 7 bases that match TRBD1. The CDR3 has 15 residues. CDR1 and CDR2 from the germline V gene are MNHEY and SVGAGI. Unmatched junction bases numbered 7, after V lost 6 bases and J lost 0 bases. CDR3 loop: CASRGDRSHQETQYF. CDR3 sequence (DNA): TGTGCCAGCAGGGGGGACAGATCGCACCAAGAGACCCAGTACTTC.

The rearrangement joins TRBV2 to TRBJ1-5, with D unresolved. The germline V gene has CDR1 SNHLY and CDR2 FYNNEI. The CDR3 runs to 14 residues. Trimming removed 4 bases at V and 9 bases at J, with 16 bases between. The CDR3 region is CASSGHPSGLPQHF. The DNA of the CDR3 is TGTGCCAGCAGTGGTCACCCGAGCGGTCTGCCCCAGCATTTT.

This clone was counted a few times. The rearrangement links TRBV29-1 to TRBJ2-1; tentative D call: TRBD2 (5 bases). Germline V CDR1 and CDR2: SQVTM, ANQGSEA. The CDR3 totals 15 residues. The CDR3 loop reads CSTPVGRRPYNEQFF. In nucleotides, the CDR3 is TGCAGTACTCCTGTTGGGAGACGACCCTACAATGAGCAGTTCTTC.

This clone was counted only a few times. This CDR3 reads CASSPPGQGIIQYF. In DNA form, the CDR3 reads TGTGCCAGCAGTCCGCCGGGACAGGGTATAATTCAGTACTTC. The chain carries TRBV6-5 and TRBJ2-4, with 9 bases that match TRBD1. Germline V gene data show CDR1 as MNHEY and CDR2 as SVGAGI. The trim removed 5 bases at V and 10 bases at J, leaving 9 bases unmatched. The CDR3 spans 14 residues.

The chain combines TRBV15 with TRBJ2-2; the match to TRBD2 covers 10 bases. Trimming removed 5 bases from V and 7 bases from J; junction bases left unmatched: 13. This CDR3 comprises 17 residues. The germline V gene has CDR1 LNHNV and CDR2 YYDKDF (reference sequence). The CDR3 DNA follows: TGTGCCACCAGCTCCCTAGGGGCTAGCGGGAGCGGCGGGGAGCTGTTTTTT. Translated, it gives CATSSLGASGSGGELFF.

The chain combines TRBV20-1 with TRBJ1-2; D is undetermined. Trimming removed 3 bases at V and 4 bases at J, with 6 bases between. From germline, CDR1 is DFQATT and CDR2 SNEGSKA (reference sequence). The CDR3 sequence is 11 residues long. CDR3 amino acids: CSASGGYGYTF. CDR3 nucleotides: TGCAGTGCTAGTGGCGGCTATGGCTACACCTTC.

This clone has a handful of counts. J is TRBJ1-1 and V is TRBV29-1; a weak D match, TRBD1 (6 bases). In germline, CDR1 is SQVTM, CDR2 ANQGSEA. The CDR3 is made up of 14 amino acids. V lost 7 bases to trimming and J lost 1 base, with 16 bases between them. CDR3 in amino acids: CSARQVVRNTEAFF. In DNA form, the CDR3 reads TGCAGCGCCCGACAGGTGGTGAGGAACACTGAAGCTTTCTTT.

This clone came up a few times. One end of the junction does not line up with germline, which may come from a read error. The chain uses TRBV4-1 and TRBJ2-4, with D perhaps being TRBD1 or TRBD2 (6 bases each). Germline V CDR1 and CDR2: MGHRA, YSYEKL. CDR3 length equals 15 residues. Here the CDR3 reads CASSQEGGRYRIQYF. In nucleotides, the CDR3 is TGCGCCAGCAGTCAAGAGGGGGGAAGGTATAGGATTCAGTACTTC.

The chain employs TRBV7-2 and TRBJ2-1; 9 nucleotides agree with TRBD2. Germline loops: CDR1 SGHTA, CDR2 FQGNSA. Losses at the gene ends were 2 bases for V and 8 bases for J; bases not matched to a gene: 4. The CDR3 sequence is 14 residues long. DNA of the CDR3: TGTGCCAGCAGCTTACAGCGGGAGGATTATGAGCAGTTCTTC. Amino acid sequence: CASSLQREDYEQFF.

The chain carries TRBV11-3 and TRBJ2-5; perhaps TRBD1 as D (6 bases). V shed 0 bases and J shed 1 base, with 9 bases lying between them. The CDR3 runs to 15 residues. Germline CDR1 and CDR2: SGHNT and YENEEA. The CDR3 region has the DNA TGTGCCAGCAGCTTAGATGGGACACGCCAAGAGACCCAGTACTTC. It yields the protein CASSLDGTRQETQYF.